Shown below are 26 T cell receptor beta chains from a single sample sequenced in a study of identical twins. MiXCR, run by TCRdb on the 5' RACE reads, gives a single entry per CDR3 protein. The data contain 690,000 or so distinct CDR3 sequences, 8% to 9% of them singletons. These data are also associated with another study on yellow fever vaccine responses in identical twins.

Sequenced sample: PBMCs. These receptors all come from a woman between 18 and 29 years old in good health.

The chain joins TRBV29-1 to TRBJ2-7, with D unresolved. Germline V gene data show CDR1 as SQVTM and CDR2 as ANQGSEA. Trimming took off 6 bases at V and 2 bases at J, with 11 bases between the two ends. This CDR3 spans 12 amino acids. The CDR3 DNA sequence: TGCAGCGTGGCTTCGGTTGCCTACGAGCAGTACTTC. Translating gives CSVASVAYEQYF.

V and J are TRBV12-3 or TRBV12-4 and TRBJ2-1; D perhaps matches TRBD1 (6 bases). The length of the CDR3 is 16 residues. V dropped 1 base and J dropped 1 base, with 11 bases sitting between them. This CDR3 is CASSLGGRGSYNEQFF. The CDR3 DNA sequence: TGTGCCAGCAGTTTAGGTGGCAGGGGTTCCTACAATGAGCAGTTCTTC.

The chain has TRBV3-1 and TRBJ2-2; 15 bases agree with TRBD2. This CDR3 region has 19 residues. The V gene end was trimmed by 11 bases and the J gene end by 7 bases; junction bases not matched to a gene: 20. Germline CDR1 and CDR2: LGHDT and YNNKEL (reference sequence). The CDR3 loop is CALSYVPGLAGGLSGELFF. DNA for the CDR3: TGTGCCCTCAGCTACGTCCCGGGACTAGCGGGGGGTCTAAGCGGGGAGCTGTTTTTT.

This clonotype was counted at least ten times. This chain joins TRBV7-9 and TRBJ1-6; TRBD1 agrees at 7 bases. Germline trimming cut 8 bases from V and 5 bases from J; bases unmatched to any gene: 3. Germline V lookup: CDR1 SEHNR, CDR2 FQNEAQ (reference sequence). The length of the CDR3 is 13 residues. CDR3 in DNA: TGTGCCAGCCGAACAGGGGATAATTCACCCCTCCACTTT. This translates into CASRTGDNSPLHF.

This clonotype has just a few counts. The V and J genes are TRBV14 and TRBJ2-2; the D is unclear. CDR3 length equals 18 residues. Trimming pared 0 bases from V and 0 bases from J, leaving 14 bases between. From germline, CDR1 is SGHDN and CDR2 FVKESK. CDR3 sequence: CASSQDLPSNANTGELFF. CDR3 in DNA: TGTGCCAGCAGCCAAGATTTGCCTTCCAACGCGAACACCGGGGAGCTGTTTTTT.

In its sample, this clonotype was seen many times. This chain joins TRBV12-3 or TRBV12-4 and TRBJ1-2, with D unclear. This CDR3 has 16 residues. V was trimmed by 6 bases and J by 4 bases, leaving 21 bases between them. CDR3 region: CASSPGGGPVAYGYTF. The CDR3 bases are TGTGCCAGCAGCCCGGGTGGTGGGCCCGTAGCCTATGGCTACACCTTC.

This clonotype showed up many times. The V call is TRBV10-3, the J call TRBJ2-3; the match to TRBD1 covers 9 bases. This CDR3 region has 16 residues. Looked up from germline, CDR1 is ENHRY and CDR2 is SYGVKD. The junction had 13 bases not matched to a gene; V was cut back by 6 bases and J by 6 bases. CDR3 coding DNA: TGTGCCATCAGCGGCTTACAGGGGGCGCTTCCGGATACGCAGTATTTT. Residues: CAISGLQGALPDTQYF.

This chain uses TRBV7-2 with TRBJ2-5; 7 bases are shared with TRBD2. The CDR3 runs to 15 residues. The V segment lost 5 bases and the J segment 4 bases; nucleotides outside the gene matches: 10. CDR1 is SGHTA, CDR2 FQGNSA, per germline. CDR3 DNA sequence: TGTGCCAGCAGCGGGAAAGGACTAGTAGGAGAGACCCAGTACTTC. Amino acid sequence: CASSGKGLVGETQYF.

This clonotype was counted a few times. V and J are TRBV27 and TRBJ2-7; TRBD2 is a possible D gene (6 bases). From germline, CDR1 is MNHEY and CDR2 SMNVEV (reference sequence). The CDR3 length is 17 residues. V was trimmed by 8 bases and J by 0 bases, leaving 23 bases between them. The CDR3 loop reads CASYGRSNGSYSYEQYF. CDR3 sequence (DNA): TGTGCCAGCTATGGGCGCAGTAACGGGAGTTACTCCTACGAGCAGTACTTC.

J is TRBJ1-6 and V is TRBV12-3 or TRBV12-4; tentatively, D is TRBD1 (5 bases). This CDR3 is built from 17 residues. The V gene lost 3 bases and the J gene lost 10 bases, with 22 bases spanning the gap. The CDR3 loop is CASSLGRPDGFGSPLHF. In DNA form, the CDR3 reads TGTGCCAGCAGTTTGGGGCGTCCGGACGGGTTCGGCTCACCCCTCCACTTT.

The rearrangement joins TRBV4-3 to TRBJ2-3; 11 bases align to TRBD2. The V gene end was trimmed by 3 bases and the J gene end by 0 bases; junction bases not matched to a gene: 8. CDR1 is LGHNA, CDR2 YSLEER, per germline. The CDR3 sequence is 18 residues long. The DNA of the CDR3 is TGCGCCAGCAGCCATACTTCCTGGACTAGCGGGAGCACAGATACGCAGTATTTT. Translated: CASSHTSWTSGSTDTQYF.

The V gene is TRBV7-9, the J gene TRBJ2-3; D is possibly TRBD1 (7 bases). V was pared by 4 bases and J by 1 base, with 12 bases between. This CDR3 is built from 15 residues. Germline loops: CDR1 SEHNR, CDR2 FQNEAQ (reference sequence). The CDR3 coding sequence is TGTGCCAGCAGCTCTACAGGGGAGGGCACAGATACGCAGTATTTT. It codes for CASSSTGEGTDTQYF.

The chain is built from TRBV5-1 and TRBJ2-3; D unclear. Germline V CDR1 and CDR2: SGHRS, YFSETQ. V was cut by 0 bases and J by 0 bases, with 8 bases left in between. The CDR3 has 15 amino acids. CDR3 in DNA: TGCGCCAGCAGCTTGGACAGTTTAAGCACAGATACGCAGTATTTT. It is translated as CASSLDSLSTDTQYF.

This clonotype has only a few counts. V is TRBV3-1 and J is TRBJ1-1; D ambiguous. The CDR3 sequence is 13 residues long. The V gene's germline CDR1 is LGHDT and CDR2 YNNKEL (reference sequence). V lost 4 bases and J 2 bases, leaving 8 bases between the germline ends. In nucleotides, the CDR3 is TGTGCCAGCAGCCTAAGCACCAACACTGAAGCTTTCTTT. Residues: CASSLSTNTEAFF.

This clonotype was recorded many times. The chain recombines TRBV10-3 with TRBJ2-1, with 7 bases aligning to TRBD2. The length of the CDR3 is 16 residues. V lost 3 bases to trimming and J lost 6 bases; unmatched junction nucleotides: 11. The germline V gene has CDR1 ENHRY and CDR2 SYGVKD. CDR3 sequence (DNA): TGTGCCATCAGTGATCCGTCCTCTAGCGGACCCAATGAGCAGTTCTTC. Its protein is CAISDPSSSGPNEQFF.

The chain couples TRBV25-1 to TRBJ2-6; no definite D call. The CDR3 loop spans 16 amino acids. CDR1 MGHDK and CDR2 SYGVNS come from the germline V gene. Trimming stripped 3 bases from V and 3 bases from J, with 12 bases between. DNA of the CDR3: TGTGCCAGCAGTGACACTCGGTGGGGTGGGGCCAACGTCCTGACTTTC. Residues: CASSDTRWGGANVLTF.

This clonotype was seen many times. V gene TRBV7-9 combines with J gene TRBJ2-3; weak D call: TRBD1 (6 bases). V lost 4 bases to trimming and J lost 2 bases, with 16 bases between them. The length of the CDR3 is 16 residues. CDR1 and CDR2 (germline): SEHNR, FQNEAQ (reference sequence). CDR3 DNA: TGTGCCAGCAGCTCCCGGGACATTTACGACACAGATACGCAGTATTTT. It codes for CASSSRDIYDTDTQYF.

The CDR3 sequence is CSVPDYGTDTQYF. The CDR3 DNA reads as TGCAGTGTCCCGGACTACGGCACAGATACGCAGTATTTT. The rearrangement joins TRBV20-1 to TRBJ2-3, with D perhaps TRBD2 (6 bases). The CDR3 sequence is 13 residues long. CDR1 is DFQATT and CDR2 is SNEGSKA in the germline V gene (reference sequence). Trimming pared 7 bases from V and 1 base from J, leaving 12 bases between.

This clonotype was seen ten or more times. V gene TRBV12-3 or TRBV12-4 combines with J gene TRBJ2-2; D gene unclear. CDR3 size: 12 residues. Trimming pared 3 bases from V and 5 bases from J, leaving 4 bases between. The CDR3 loop reads CASSFRTGELFF. In DNA form, the CDR3 reads TGTGCCAGCAGTTTCAGAACCGGGGAGCTGTTTTTT.

This clonotype was picked up a small number of times. The chain combines TRBV12-3 or TRBV12-4 with TRBJ1-5, with a tentative D call TRBD1 (6 bases). V gave up 6 bases and J gave up 4 bases, with 16 bases separating them. CDR3 length: 15 residues. The CDR3 DNA follows: TGTGCCAGCAGCCTATTAGACAGGTATAATCAGCCCCAGCATTTT. This gives the protein CASSLLDRYNQPQHF.

V is TRBV5-1 and J is TRBJ2-2; possible D gene TRBD2, 6 bases. The CDR3 has 13 amino acids. V was clipped by 4 bases and J by 6 bases, with 10 bases between them. Germline assignment: CDR1 SGHRS and CDR2 YFSETQ. The DNA for the CDR3 is TGCGCCAGCAGCATCGGGGGTCCCGGGGAGCTGTTTTTT. The encoded protein is CASSIGGPGELFF.

The table lists this clonotype with many counts. The J gene is TRBJ1-3, the V gene TRBV12-3 or TRBV12-4; 9 nucleotides align to TRBD1. The CDR3 spans 12 residues. Trimming took 10 bases from V and 4 from J; bases not matched to a gene: 2. CDR3 sequence (DNA): TGTGCCACCGACAGGGGGGGAAACACCATATATTTT. Its protein product is CATDRGGNTIYF.

This clonotype was counted only a few times. V is TRBV15 and J is TRBJ2-7; D is undetermined. There are 16 residues in the CDR3. Germline CDR1 and CDR2: LNHNV and YYDKDF (reference sequence). Trimming stripped 1 base from V and 3 bases from J, with 16 bases between. CDR3 amino acids: CATSRAGRNTHYEQYF. DNA for the CDR3: TGTGCCACCAGCAGAGCCGGAAGAAACACCCACTACGAGCAGTACTTC.

The chain combines TRBV10-3 with TRBJ2-1; D not certain. The V gene lost 7 bases and the J gene lost 5 bases, with 6 bases spanning the gap. Germline CDR1 and CDR2: ENHRY and SYGVKD. The CDR3 spans 11 residues. CDR3 bases: TGTGCCATCACCTCTGACAATGAGCAGTTCTTC. This encodes CAITSDNEQFF.

This clonotype was picked up many times. The chain links TRBV4-2 to TRBJ2-7, with TRBD2 as a possible D gene (5 bases). CDR3 length: 16 residues. CDR1 is LGHNA and CDR2 is YNFKEQ in the germline V gene. The ends were cut back, 0 bases at V and 0 bases at J, with 12 bases in the middle. CDR3 coding DNA: TGTGCCAGCAGCCAAGACCCAGGACTCAACTCCTACGAGCAGTACTTC. This gives the protein CASSQDPGLNSYEQYF.

J is TRBJ2-7 and V is TRBV27; D possibly corresponds to TRBD2 (5 bases). CDR3 length: 14 residues. The V and J ends lost 3 bases and 7 bases respectively, with 16 bases between them. Germline-derived CDR1 and CDR2 are MNHEY and SMNVEV (reference sequence). CDR3 region: CASSLTRAGREQYF. In DNA, the CDR3 is TGTGCCAGCAGTTTGACGCGGGCAGGTAGGGAGCAGTACTTC.